Only one count was recorded for the clone carrying this T cell receptor beta chain. Its antigen is as yet unknown. These data belong to a study of cytomegalovirus exposure and HLA in healthy donors. Study-level background: About 82 million unique TCRs from HLA-typed donors were held in an early release of data. Study-wide results and caveats: Per a prior analysis, the majority of TCR beta V segments were productive roughly 90% or roughly 30% of the time.

The PCR employed 60 Vbeta primers together with 13 Jbeta primers. How the authors handled the data: In a later analysis, around 11 million of about 80 million unique beta chains occurred in at least two donors. TCRdb's copy holds only in-frame clones and misses some; the assay was immunoSEQ multiplex PCR. D and trimming come from the DNA, and the V and J calls and clone size come from that table. The data hold under 250,000 clones, with more than 75% observed a single time. The TCR was taken from a man aged 35 to 55 in good health and CMV-seropositive. What was sequenced was PBMCs.

The CDR3 region is CASSLGQGRPQHF. The CDR3 nucleotides read TGTGCCAGCAGCCTGGGACAGGGGCGGCCCCAGCATTTT. The V gene is TRBV7-2, the J gene TRBJ1-5; 10 nucleotides line up with TRBD1. The CDR3 runs to 13 residues. J lost 9 bases, V lost 5 bases, and 4 bases had no gene match. Germline V CDR1 and CDR2: SGHTA, FQGNSA.